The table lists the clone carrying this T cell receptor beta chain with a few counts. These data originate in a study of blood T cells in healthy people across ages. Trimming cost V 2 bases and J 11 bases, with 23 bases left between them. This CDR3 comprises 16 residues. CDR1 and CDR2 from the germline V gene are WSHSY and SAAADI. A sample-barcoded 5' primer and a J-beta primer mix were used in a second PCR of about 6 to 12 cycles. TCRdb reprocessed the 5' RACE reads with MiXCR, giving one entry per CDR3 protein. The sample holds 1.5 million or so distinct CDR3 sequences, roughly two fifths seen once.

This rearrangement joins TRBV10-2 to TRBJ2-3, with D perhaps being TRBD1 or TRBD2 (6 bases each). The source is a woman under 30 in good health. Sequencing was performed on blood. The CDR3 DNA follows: TGCGCCAGCAGTGAGCCACCCCGGGGGCTTAAAGAAGGGCAGTATTTT. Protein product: CASSEPPRGLKEGQYF.